This T cell receptor beta chain is from a study of technical replicates of blood from a handful of donors. The CDR3 totals 15 residues. V was clipped by 1 base and J by 5 bases; unmatched bases: 6. Germline V gene data show CDR1 as LGHNA and CDR2 as YSLEER. The table came from immunoSEQ multiplex PCR; TCRdb's copy has only in-frame clones and leaves some out. This sample has approximately 73,000 clones; about 96% occur once, and the top ten carry under 0.35%. In this sample, this clone turned up once. Sample: T cells isolated from PBMCs. The chain joins TRBV4-3 to TRBJ2-7, with 9 bases lining up with TRBD2. The TCR sequence derives from a human donor in good health. The CDR3 loop reads CASSQGGSGSHEQYF. CDR3 coding DNA: TGCGCCAGCAGCCAAGGGGGTAGCGGGAGTCACGAGCAGTACTTC.